The clone carrying this TCR beta chain was counted a few times. All patients relapsed after autologous stem cell transplantation, and brentuximab vedotin exposure varied. Libraries were prepared by immunoSEQ multiplex PCR; TCRdb keeps only in-frame clonotypes and omits some of them. The data show around 31,000 clones, approximately 70% seen once. This entry is derived from a study of PD-1 blockade in classical Hodgkin lymphoma. The source of this sequence is a human donor with classical Hodgkin lymphoma. The source was peripheral blood mononuclear cells (PBMCs), collected before the second cycle of nivolumab.

The CDR3 here is CASSGAPRTDTQYF. The CDR3 DNA sequence: TGTGCCAGCAGCGGCGCGCCGCGCACAGATACGCAGTATTTT. This chain joins TRBV5-6 and TRBJ2-3; no firm D call. Trimming left V 4 bases short and J 1 base short, with 10 bases between. The CDR3 consists of 14 residues. Germline-derived CDR1 and CDR2 are SGHDT and YYEEEE.